This entry features one T cell receptor (beta chain) sequence. Its antigen is undetermined. Trimming cost V 5 bases and J 4 bases, with 17 bases left between them. CDR3 length: 15 amino acids. Germline CDR1 and CDR2: LNHDA and SQIVND (reference sequence). These data come from a study of beta chain features in type 1 diabetes. Whole-study results and caveats: Among patients with Type 1 diabetes, TCRB CDR3s were moderately but significantly shorter in every one of the four CD4+ subsets. Possibly, sequencing cDNA over-represented cells that had high TCR expression levels.

Every isolated RNA sample was fully reverse transcribed, so sequencing captured expressed TCRB transcripts. The method was immunoSEQ multiplex PCR; TCRdb's version includes in-frame clones alone and lacks a portion of them. This table holds some 640,000 clones, around 15% found once. Sequencing was done on a sample of naive CD4+ T cells from blood. This TCR was recovered from a man between 18 and 35 years old with type 1 diabetes. The chain carries TRBV19 and TRBJ2-5; D is possibly TRBD2 (5 bases). The CDR3 DNA sequence: TGTGCCAGTAGTTGGACCCGGGATGAGGGAGAGACCCAGTACTTC. It specifies CASSWTRDEGETQYF. Filled out from reference TRBV19 and TRBJ2-5, the complete variable domain reads DGGITQSPKYLFRKEGQNVTLSCEQNLNHDAMYWYRQDPGQGLRLIYYSQIVNDFQKGDIAEGYSVSREKKESFPLTVTSAQKNPTAFYLCASSWTRDEGETQYFGPGTRLLVL.